This TCR beta chain was captured by sequencing in a study of blood T cell repertoires in COVID-19. Sequencing used immunoSEQ multiplex PCR; TCRdb keeps in-frame clones, though not all of them. The table lists about 240,000 clones, around 90% of them singletons. The CDR3 runs 15 residues. Germline V gene data show CDR1 as SGHVS and CDR2 as FQNEAQ. Trimming cost V 5 bases and J 5 bases, with 18 bases left between them. The sample consisted of peripheral blood. This receptor was identified in a woman between 40 and 55 years old who had recovered from COVID-19. The V gene is TRBV7-8, the J gene TRBJ2-5; a weak D match, TRBD1 (5 bases). CDR3 DNA: TGTGCCAGCAGCACCGGGCCCCGCCCAGGGGAGACCCAGTACTTC. Amino acids: CASSTGPRPGETQYF. The entire variable domain, with the rest obtained from reference TRBV7-8 and TRBJ2-5, is as follows: GAGVSQSPRYKVAKRGQDVALRCDPISGHVSLFWYQQALGQGPEFLTYFQNEAQLDKSGLPSDRFFAERPEGSVSTLKIQRTQQEDSAVYLCASSTGPRPGETQYFGPGTRLLVL.